This T cell receptor beta chain was captured in a study of identical twins. General study findings and limits: Cross-sectional statistics underpinned the conclusions; the same donors were not followed. Analyses based on zero insertions could be partly confounded by invariant MAIT and iNKT cells. Insertion counts were lower in abundant cord blood beta clonotypes, a trend that memory repertoires did not show.

TCRdb itself ran the 5' RACE reads through MiXCR, one entry per CDR3 protein. Of some 100,000 distinct CDR3 sequences detected, 5.9% appear once; the ten largest clones hold roughly 12%. A note on this clonotype: Its antigen is not known.

With no exceptions, donors were healthy Caucasians. The source material was memory T cells sorted from blood. This TCR came from a woman aged 45-60 years in good health.

CDR3 protein: CAYSRDTLNQPQHF. Here the CDR3 DNA reads TGTGCCTATTCCCGGGACACTCTCAATCAGCCCCAGCATTTT. The V call is TRBV30, the J call TRBJ1-5, with a weak D call TRBD1 (6 bases). Germline V gene sequence: CDR1 GTSNPN, CDR2 SVGIG (reference sequence). This CDR3 has 14 residues. Trimming took off 7 bases at V and 3 bases at J, with 16 bases between the two ends.